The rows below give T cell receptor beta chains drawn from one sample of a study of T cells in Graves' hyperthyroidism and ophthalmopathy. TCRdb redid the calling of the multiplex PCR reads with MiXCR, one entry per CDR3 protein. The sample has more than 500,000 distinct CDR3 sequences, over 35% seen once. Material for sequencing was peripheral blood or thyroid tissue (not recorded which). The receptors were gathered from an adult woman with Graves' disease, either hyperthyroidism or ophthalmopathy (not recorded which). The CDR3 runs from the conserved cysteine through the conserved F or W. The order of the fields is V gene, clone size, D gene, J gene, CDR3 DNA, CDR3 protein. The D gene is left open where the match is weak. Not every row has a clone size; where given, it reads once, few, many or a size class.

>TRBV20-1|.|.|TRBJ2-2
TGCAGTGCACGTACAGGGCAGGGGTCAAGCACCGGGGAGCTGTTTTTT
CSARTGQGSSTGELFF
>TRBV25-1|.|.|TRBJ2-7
TGTGCCAGCAGCTCGGGCGCCAACCGGGGGGAGCAGTACTTC
CASSSGANRGEQYF
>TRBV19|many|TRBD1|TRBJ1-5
TGTGCCAGTAGTATCTTCGGGACAGCGGGGGTACAGCCCCAGCATTTT
CASSIFGTAGVQPQHF
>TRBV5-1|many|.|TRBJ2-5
TGCGCCAGCAGCGACCCTAGCGAAGGGACCCAGTACTTC
CASSDPSEGTQYF
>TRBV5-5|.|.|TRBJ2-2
TGTGCCAGCAGCTTTGGTCCGGTCGGAAACACCGGGGAGCTGTTTTTT
CASSFGPVGNTGELFF
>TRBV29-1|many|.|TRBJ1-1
TGCAGCGTACGGGGGACTACCACTGAAGCTTTCTTT
CSVRGTTTEAFF
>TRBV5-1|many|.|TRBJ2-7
TGCGCCAGCAGCTTGGCGTCCACTAATGCCTACGAGCAGTACTTC
CASSLASTNAYEQYF
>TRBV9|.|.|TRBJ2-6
TGTGCCAGCAGCGTACAGGGTAGGGGCCGACCGTCTGGGGCCAACGTCCTGACTTTC
CASSVQGRGRPSGANVLTF
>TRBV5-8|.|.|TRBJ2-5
TGTGCCAGCCTCCCACCGGGTGTGGAGACCCAGTACTTC
CASLPPGVETQYF
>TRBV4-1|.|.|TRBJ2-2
TGCGCCAGCAGCCGGGACCCGAGGGGCGGGGAGCTGTTTTTT
CASSRDPRGGELFF
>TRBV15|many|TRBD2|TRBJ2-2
TGTGCCACTAGTCTCGGGACTAGCGGAATGAACACCGGGGAGCTGTTTTTT
CATSLGTSGMNTGELFF
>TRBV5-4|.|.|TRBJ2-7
TGTGCCAGCAGCGGGGCCTTAACCTACGAGCAGTACTTC
CASSGALTYEQYF
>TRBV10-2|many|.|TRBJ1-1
TGCGCCAGCAGTGACCGGACCTGGACGTACACTGAAGCTTTCTTT
CASSDRTWTYTEAFF
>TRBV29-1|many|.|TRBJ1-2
TGCAGCGTTGCGCCAGGGGTAAACTTTAACTATGGCTACACCTTC
CSVAPGVNFNYGYTF
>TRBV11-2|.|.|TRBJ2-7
TGTGCCAGCAGCTTAAGGCGGGACAGTAACTACGAGCAGTACTTC
CASSLRRDSNYEQYF
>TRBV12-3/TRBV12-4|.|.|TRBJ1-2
TGTGCCAGCAGTACTTCCTTTACGGTGTTACTTAACTATGGCTACACCTTC
CASSTSFTVLLNYGYTF
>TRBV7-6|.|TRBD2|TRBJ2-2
TGTGCCAGCAGCGGATTGTCCTTGTGGCGGGAGTGGAACACCGGGGAGCTGTTTTTT
CASSGLSLWREWNTGELFF
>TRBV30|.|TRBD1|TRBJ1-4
TGTGCCTGGACGGACAGGGGCGTCGAAAAACTGTTTTTT
CAWTDRGVEKLFF
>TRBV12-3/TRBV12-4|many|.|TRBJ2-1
TGTGCCAGCAGTTTAGCGCACAGAAACAATGAGCAGTTCTTC
CASSLAHRNNEQFF
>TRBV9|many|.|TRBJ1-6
TGTGCCAGCAATACGGACGGATATAATTCACCCCTCCACTTT
CASNTDGYNSPLHF
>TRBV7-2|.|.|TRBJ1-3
TGTGCCAGCAGCTTAGGAGGGGCTTCTGGAAACACCATATATTTT
CASSLGGASGNTIYF
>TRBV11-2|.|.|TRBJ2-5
TGTGCCAGCAGCGACGGGACAAACCAAGAGACCCAGTACTTC
CASSDGTNQETQYF
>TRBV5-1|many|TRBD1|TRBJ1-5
TGCGCCAGCAGCTTGGGGGCCACAGGGGGTCAGCCCCAGCATTTT
CASSLGATGGQPQHF
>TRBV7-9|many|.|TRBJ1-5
TGTGCCAGCCAAGGGCACCTCAACAATCAGCCCCAGCATTTT
CASQGHLNNQPQHF
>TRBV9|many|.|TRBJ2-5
TGTGCCAGCAGTTGGGGGGATACGCAAGAGACCCAGTACTTC
CASSWGDTQETQYF
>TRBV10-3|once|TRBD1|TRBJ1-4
TGTGCCATCAGTGCCCGAACACAGGGGGACGAAAAACTGTTTTTT
CAISARTQGDEKLFF
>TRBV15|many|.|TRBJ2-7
TGTGCCACCAGCAGTCAGATCGTCCGCGAGCAGTACTTC
CATSSQIVREQYF
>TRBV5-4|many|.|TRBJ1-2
TGTGCCAGCAGCTTTAACACAGATAACTATGGCTACACCTTC
CASSFNTDNYGYTF
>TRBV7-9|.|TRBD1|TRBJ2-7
TGTGCCAGCAGCATCCCGGGACAGGGGGTAGACGAGCAGTACTTC
CASSIPGQGVDEQYF
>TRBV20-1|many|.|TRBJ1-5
TGCAGTGCTAGGTGGAGGGGGGCCAATCAGCCCCAGCATTTT
CSARWRGANQPQHF
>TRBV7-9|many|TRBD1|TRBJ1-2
TGTGCCAGCAGCTTAGGGACAGGCGGTGGAGTCTTC
CASSLGTGGGVF
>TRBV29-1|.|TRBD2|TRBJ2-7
TGCAGCTTGAGCGGGGGGTCCATCTACGAGCAGTACTTC
CSLSGGSIYEQYF
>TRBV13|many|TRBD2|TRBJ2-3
TGTGCCAGCAGCTTAGGCGCCGCGGGGGGCACAGATACGCAGTATTTT
CASSLGAAGGTDTQYF
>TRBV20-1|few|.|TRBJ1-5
TGCAGTGCTTTATTTTACAGGGAGGGCCCTAATCAGCCCCAGCATTTT
CSALFYREGPNQPQHF
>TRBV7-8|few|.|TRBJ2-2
TGTGCCAGCAGCTTGGGGGCCTGGGGGACCTCGGGAACCGGGGAGCTGTTTTTT
CASSLGAWGTSGTGELFF
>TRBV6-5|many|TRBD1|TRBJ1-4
TGTGCCAGCAGTTACTCACAGGGGGCTGCTGAAAAACTGTTTTTT
CASSYSQGAAEKLFF
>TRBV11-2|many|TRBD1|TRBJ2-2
TGTGCCACCAGTCAGGGACAGGCGAACACCGGGGAGCTGTTTTTT
CATSQGQANTGELFF
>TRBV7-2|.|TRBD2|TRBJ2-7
TGTGCCAGCAGCTCAAAGGGACTATCCTGCGAGCAGTACTTC
CASSSKGLSCEQYF
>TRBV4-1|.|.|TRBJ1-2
TGCGCCAGCAGCCAAGCCTCCAGACCTGTCTATGGCTACACCTTC
CASSQASRPVYGYTF
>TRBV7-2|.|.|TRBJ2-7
TGTGCCAGCAGCTTAGGGCCGAGGATCTACGAGCAGTACTTC
CASSLGPRIYEQYF
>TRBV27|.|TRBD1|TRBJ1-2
TGTGCCAGCAGTTTAACAGGGGGCCCGGGCTATGGCTACACCTTC
CASSLTGGPGYGYTF
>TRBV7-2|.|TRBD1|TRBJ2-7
TGTGCCAGCAGCTTAGTCCCAGGGGGTGGGTACGAGCAGTACTTC
CASSLVPGGGYEQYF
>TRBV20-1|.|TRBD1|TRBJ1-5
TGCAGTGCTAGAGCTCCATATCTCCGGGACAGCATTTACAATCAGCCCCAGCATTTT
CSARAPYLRDSIYNQPQHF
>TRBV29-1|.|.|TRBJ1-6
TGCAGCGTTAAAGAGACAAACGATAATTCACCCCTCCACTTT
CSVKETNDNSPLHF
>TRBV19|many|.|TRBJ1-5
TGTGCCAGCACAGGGATTCTGAGCAATCAGCCCCAGCATTTT
CASTGILSNQPQHF
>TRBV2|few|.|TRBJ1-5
TGTGCCAGCAGTGAGGGGCCTCAGCCCCAGCATTTT
CASSEGPQPQHF
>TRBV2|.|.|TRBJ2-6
TGTGCCAGCAGTGAAGCGGGGGACACTGGGGCCAACGTCCTGACTTTC
CASSEAGDTGANVLTF
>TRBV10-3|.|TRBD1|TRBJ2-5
TGTGCCATCAGTGAGTCAGGGATACAGGGACAGCCCCAGTACTTC
CAISESGIQGQPQYF
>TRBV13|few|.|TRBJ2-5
TGTGCCAGCAGCTTCGGATGGTTCCGGGAGACCCAGTACTTC
CASSFGWFRETQYF
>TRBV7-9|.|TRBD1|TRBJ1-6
TGTGCCAGCAGCCCTCAGGACAGGGGGCCCCTCCACTTT
CASSPQDRGPLHF
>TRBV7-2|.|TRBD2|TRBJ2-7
TGTGCCAGCAGAGTAGGGCTAGCGGGAGGGGGCCACGAGCAGTACTTC
CASRVGLAGGGHEQYF
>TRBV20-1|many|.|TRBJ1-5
TGCAGTGCTAGAGACCCGGCGGGTCAAACCCAGCCCCAGCATTTT
CSARDPAGQTQPQHF
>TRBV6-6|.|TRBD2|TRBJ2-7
TGTGCCAGTCTCGCGGGAGCCTACGAGCAGTACTTC
CASLAGAYEQYF
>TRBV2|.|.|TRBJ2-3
TGTGCCAGCAGTGCGGTGGATACGCAGTATTTT
CASSAVDTQYF
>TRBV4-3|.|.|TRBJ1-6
TGCGCCAGCAGCCAAGATATGGGGGCTGGGAATTCACCCCTCCACTTT
CASSQDMGAGNSPLHF
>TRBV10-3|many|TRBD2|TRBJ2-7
TGTGCCATCAGAACGGGACTAGCGTCCTCCGAGCAGTACTTC
CAIRTGLASSEQYF
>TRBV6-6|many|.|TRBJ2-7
TGTGCCAGCAGCCGGACGGACTCCTACGAGCAGTACTTC
CASSRTDSYEQYF